This TCR beta chain derives from a study of a mutant IDH1 vaccine in newly diagnosed glioma. Study-wide background: Sex among treated patients split about 60% male, roughly 40% female; mean age was roughly 40 years. Whole-study findings and limits: Top-clonotype changes in peripheral T cells seemed unrelated to pseudoprogression.

Profiled with immunoSEQ multiplex PCR; TCRdb holds only in-frame clones, not every one. Of about 34,000 clones detected, around nine tenths appear once; the ten largest clones hold about 12%. Time point: week 47, end of study. Every vaccination contained 300 ug of the mutant IDH1 20-mer peptide and was paired with topical imiquimod. There were new WHO grade 3 or 4 astrocytomas in the donors, and these were IDH1-mutant and ATRX-lost. CDR1 is MNHEY, CDR2 SVGAGI, per germline. Losses at the gene ends were 4 bases for V and 8 bases for J; bases not matched to a gene: 1. This CDR3 has 12 amino acids. This clone was counted once. Antigen: not known.

The sequencing used PBMCs, collected from a glioma patient whose treatment included an IDH1 peptide vaccine. The J gene is TRBJ1-2, the V gene TRBV6-5; TRBD1 matches 10 bases. The receptor's source is a woman between 25 and 40 years old with glioma. The CDR3 region is CASSWTGGGYTF. The CDR3 DNA reads as TGTGCCAGCAGTTGGACAGGGGGAGGCTACACCTTC.